This TCR beta chain was recorded in a study of cytomegalovirus exposure and HLA in healthy donors. PCR used 60 Vbeta primers and 13 Jbeta primers. Produced via immunoSEQ multiplex PCR; TCRdb's table is partial and in-frame only. The data contain 70,000 to 95,000 clones, more than 60% of them singletons. Germline-derived CDR1 and CDR2 are SQVTM and ANQGSEA. CDR3 length: 15 residues. V was trimmed by 7 bases and J by 0 bases, leaving 16 bases between them. Of note for this clone: Its specificity is not known.

General study findings and limits: The sole available immune exposure information was CMV serostatus.

The rearrangement links TRBV29-1 to TRBJ1-5, with D hard to call. The sequence came from a middle-aged man in good health and CMV-seronegative. Material: PBMCs. The CDR3 here is CSADLEAVSNQPQHF. CDR3 DNA: TGCAGCGCTGATCTCGAGGCAGTTAGCAATCAGCCCCAGCATTTT.